The 20 T cell receptor beta chains in this list originate from one sample, sequenced in a study of T-cell reconstitution after alpha-beta-depleted transplantation in children. Unique molecular identifiers were used to barcode this TCRbeta library. One entry per CDR3 protein, called by TCRdb with MiXCR from the PCR reads. The table shows hundreds of thousands of distinct CDR3 sequences, with roughly 13% occurring only once. This sample comprised PBMCs, mostly from graft donor cells, obtained 360 days after TCRalphabeta/CD19-depleted stem cell transplant. Receptor source: a male patient younger than 18 who had a stem cell transplant for acute myeloid leukemia, so the T cells may come from the graft donor.

This sequence joins TRBV20-1 and TRBJ2-1, with TRBD2 matching 8 bases. Germline CDR1 and CDR2: DFQATT and SNEGSKA (reference sequence). The length of the CDR3 is 15 residues. J gave up 3 bases and V 7 bases, and 11 bases lay outside the gene matches. DNA for the CDR3: TGCAGTGTTCCTACGAGGCGGGAGGTCTACAATGAGCAGTTCTTC. It is translated as CSVPTRREVYNEQFF.

The rearrangement joins TRBV6-6 to TRBJ2-2; tentatively, D is TRBD1 (5 bases). This CDR3 has 12 amino acids. Between the trimmed V and J ends, which lost 2 bases and 8 bases, there was a span of 6 bases. From germline, CDR1 is MNHNY and CDR2 SVGAGI (reference sequence). The chain's CDR3 is CASSYQGGELFF. CDR3 sequence (DNA): TGTGCCAGCAGTTACCAGGGTGGGGAGCTGTTTTTT.

The V call is TRBV27, the J call TRBJ2-5, with D unresolved. V was cut by 5 bases and J by 5 bases, with 15 bases left in between. This CDR3 is built from 14 residues. CDR1 is MNHEY, CDR2 SMNVEV, per germline (reference sequence). This CDR3 reads CASSPPEHYETQYF. The CDR3 nucleotides read TGTGCCAGCAGTCCCCCGGAGCATTATGAGACCCAGTACTTC.

At least ten counts were recorded for this clonotype. The chain recombines TRBV28 with TRBJ1-5; D is possibly TRBD1 (5 bases). This CDR3 spans 14 amino acids. Germline CDR1 reads MDHEN; CDR2 reads SYDVKM. V dropped 5 bases and J dropped 6 bases, with 14 bases sitting between them. CDR3 residues: CASSKGATRQPQHF. CDR3 nucleotides: TGTGCCAGCAGTAAAGGGGCTACTCGTCAGCCCCAGCATTTT.

This clonotype was seen repeatedly, ten times or more. The chain uses TRBV2 and TRBJ2-5, with no clear D. This CDR3 comprises 12 residues. Germline V gene lookup returns CDR1 SNHLY and CDR2 FYNNEI. Trimming took 3 bases from V and 4 from J, leaving 6 bases between them. The chain's CDR3 is CASSDMGETQYF. The DNA for the CDR3 is TGTGCCAGCAGTGACATGGGAGAGACCCAGTACTTC. Filled out from reference TRBV2 and TRBJ2-5, the complete variable domain reads EPEVTQTPSHQVTQMGQEVILRCVPISNHLYFYWYRQILGQKVEFLVSFYNNEISEKSEIFDDQFSVERPDGSNFTLKIRSTKLEDSAMYFCASSDMGETQYFGPGTRLLVL.

V and J are TRBV10-3 and TRBJ2-1, with TRBD2 matching 12 bases. V dropped 1 base and J dropped 9; count of bases not matched to a gene: 10. Germline V lookup: CDR1 ENHRY, CDR2 SYGVKD. There are 17 residues in the CDR3. CDR3 amino acids: CAISEYTPGLAGGEQFF. The CDR3 DNA is TGTGCCATCAGTGAGTACACTCCGGGACTAGCGGGTGGTGAGCAGTTCTTC.

The chain is built from TRBV27 and TRBJ2-1; weak D call: TRBD2 (6 bases). Deletions cut 0 bases from V and 1 base from J, with 13 bases between. This CDR3 contains 17 residues. The germline gives CDR1 MNHEY, CDR2 SMNVEV (reference sequence). The DNA for the CDR3 is TGTGCCAGCAGTTTATCGCGCGGGACGGTGTCCTACAATGAGCAGTTCTTC. Translation gives CASSLSRGTVSYNEQFF.

This sequence joins TRBV5-6 and TRBJ1-5; D is ambiguous. CDR3 length equals 13 residues. Germline CDR1 and CDR2: SGHDT and YYEEEE. V gave up 0 bases and J gave up 8 bases, with 9 bases separating them. The CDR3 loop is CASSLELSKPQHF. CDR3 DNA: TGTGCCAGCAGCTTGGAACTTAGTAAGCCCCAGCATTTT.

This clonotype appeared a few times. The chain couples TRBV29-1 to TRBJ2-1, with 8 bases that match TRBD1. From germline, CDR1 is SQVTM and CDR2 ANQGSEA. The CDR3 has 14 amino acids. The junction had 6 bases not matched to a gene; V was cut back by 5 bases and J by 3 bases. CDR3 sequence reads: CSVKRGTGYNEQFF. CDR3 nucleotides: TGCAGCGTTAAAAGGGGGACAGGCTACAATGAGCAGTTCTTC.

This clonotype has more than one count but fewer than ten. The gene calls are TRBV20-1 and TRBJ1-1, with D unclear. The CDR3 runs 15 residues. Germline V gives CDR1 DFQATT, CDR2 SNEGSKA (reference sequence). The germline V and J ends were trimmed by 0 bases and 3 bases, with 14 bases remaining between them. CDR3 residues: CSARDPERGYTEAFF. Written as DNA, the CDR3 is TGCAGTGCTAGAGACCCAGAGAGAGGGTACACTGAAGCTTTCTTT.

Many counts were recorded for this clonotype. The rearrangement links TRBV6-1 to TRBJ2-5, with D hard to call. Germline CDR1 is MNHNS and CDR2 is SASEGT. V gave up 4 bases and J gave up 2 bases, with 8 bases separating them. CDR3 size: 13 residues. The DNA of the CDR3 is TGTGCCAGCAGTGGGAGTCTGCAAGAGACCCAGTACTTC. Amino acid sequence: CASSGSLQETQYF.

J is TRBJ2-3 and V is TRBV5-4, with 14 positions matching TRBD2. Germline-derived CDR1 and CDR2 are SGHNT and YYREEE (reference sequence). With 3 bases clipped from V and 5 bases from J, the junction kept 2 bases outside the gene matches. This CDR3 is built from 15 residues. For the CDR3, the DNA is TGTGCCAGCAGCTCAGGACTAGCGGGAGGAGATACGCAGTATTTT. Amino acids: CASSSGLAGGDTQYF.

In this sample, this clonotype turned up once. V is TRBV20-1 and J is TRBJ2-4; a weak D match, TRBD2 (5 bases). Germline V CDR1 and CDR2: DFQATT, SNEGSKA (reference sequence). The CDR3 is 15 amino acids. V was shortened by 1 base and J by 6 bases, with 16 bases between the two germline ends. The CDR3 DNA reads as TGCAGTGCTAGAGCCTACGAGGGATTTCCAAACATTCAGTACTTC. Amino acid sequence: CSARAYEGFPNIQYF.

CDR3 bases: TGTGCCAGCTCACCACACCAGACAGGGAACGACTATGGCTACACCTTC. Encoded protein: CASSPHQTGNDYGYTF. This rearrangement joins TRBV18 to TRBJ1-2; 7 nucleotides line up with TRBD1. This CDR3 comprises 16 residues. V lost 1 base, J lost 3 bases, and 8 bases stayed unmatched. CDR1 is KGHSH, CDR2 LQKENI, per germline.

The rearrangement joins TRBV19 to TRBJ2-1; 10 bases align to TRBD2. J lost 5 bases, V lost 1 base, and 8 bases had no gene match. This CDR3 comprises 17 residues. CDR1 and CDR2 from the germline V gene are LNHDA and SQIVND (reference sequence). The CDR3 loop is CASSIVPSGGGNNEQFF. In DNA form, the CDR3 reads TGTGCCAGTAGTATAGTCCCTAGCGGGGGTGGCAACAATGAGCAGTTCTTC.

This clonotype occurred a few times. V is TRBV6-6 and J is TRBJ2-7, with 9 nucleotides matching TRBD1. Germline loops: CDR1 MNHNY, CDR2 SVGAGI (reference sequence). The CDR3 is 13 amino acids. The ends lost 5 bases at V and 6 bases at J; junction bases unmatched: 5. The CDR3 here is CASSQTGGGEQYF. The CDR3 DNA is TGTGCCAGCAGTCAAACAGGGGGCGGCGAGCAGTACTTC.

With regard to this clonotype: One end of the junction does not line up with germline, which may come from a read error. This chain connects TRBV7-7 to TRBJ2-3, with D hard to call. CDR3 size: 16 residues. Per the germline V gene, CDR1 is SSHAT and CDR2 is FNYEAQ (reference sequence). The chain's CDR3 is CASSLMPPGSTDTQYF. In DNA, the CDR3 is TGTGCTAGCAGCTTAATGCCCCCCGGGAGCACAGATACGCAGTATTTT.

The V and J genes are TRBV6-1 and TRBJ2-3; 7 positions agree with TRBD2. The CDR3 runs 16 residues. Germline V CDR1 and CDR2: MNHNS, SASEGT. The junction had 12 bases not matched to a gene; V was cut back by 7 bases and J by 2 bases. The CDR3 spells CASNRAGGSLTDTQYF. CDR3 sequence (DNA): TGTGCCAGCAATCGAGCCGGGGGGAGTCTCACAGATACGCAGTATTTT.

The gene calls are TRBV9 and TRBJ2-1; tentatively, D is TRBD2 (6 bases). CDR3 length: 14 amino acids. V dropped 0 bases and J dropped 5 bases, with 9 bases sitting between them. Germline-derived CDR1 and CDR2 are SGDLS and YYNGEE. The CDR3 nucleotides read TGTGCCAGCAGCGTAGTGGTAGCGGACAATGAGCAGTTCTTC. It is translated as CASSVVVADNEQFF.

This clonotype was seen ten or more times. The chain links TRBV29-1 to TRBJ2-5, with TRBD1 matching over 7 bases. V gave up 6 bases and J gave up 2 bases; unmatched junction bases: 6. Germline CDR1 reads SQVTM; CDR2 reads ANQGSEA. The CDR3 is made up of 13 amino acids. This chain's CDR3 is CSVDREGQETQYF. The CDR3 DNA sequence: TGCAGCGTAGACAGGGAAGGACAAGAGACCCAGTACTTC.